These T cell receptor beta chains were read from a single sample in a study of Graves' ophthalmopathy and Graves' hyperthyroidism. TCRdb used MiXCR to reprocess the multiplex PCR reads, holding one entry per CDR3 protein. Of 400,000 or so distinct CDR3 sequences listed, roughly 15% are singletons. Sample: peripheral blood. These receptors were collected from a woman younger than 30 with stable Graves' hyperthyroidism. The CDR3 runs from the conserved cysteine through the conserved F or W. D genes are given only for firm matches. Expanded clones are given a class, and other clones once, few, many or no size at all.

j_call: TRBJ1-1; clone_size: -; d_call: -; v_call: TRBV6-5; cdr3_aa: CASQDVEKAFF; cdr3_nt: TGTGCCAGCCAGGACGTCGAGAAAGCTTTCTTT
j_call: TRBJ2-7; clone_size: many; d_call: TRBD1; v_call: TRBV7-2; cdr3_aa: CASSLAGTEAYEQYF; cdr3_nt: TGTGCCAGCAGCTTAGCCGGGACAGAAGCCTACGAGCAGTACTTC
j_call: TRBJ2-5; clone_size: many; d_call: -; v_call: TRBV12-3/TRBV12-4; cdr3_aa: CASSPHPGQETQYF; cdr3_nt: TGTGCCAGCAGTCCACACCCAGGGCAAGAGACCCAGTACTTC
j_call: TRBJ1-2; clone_size: many; d_call: -; v_call: TRBV18; cdr3_aa: CASSPPEGSSGYTF; cdr3_nt: TGTGCCAGCTCACCACCGGAAGGGTCCAGCGGCTACACCTTC
j_call: TRBJ1-5; clone_size: many; d_call: -; v_call: TRBV24-1; cdr3_aa: CATSDLTEPQHF; cdr3_nt: TGTGCCACCAGTGATTTAACGGAGCCCCAGCATTTT
j_call: TRBJ1-1; clone_size: -; d_call: TRBD1; v_call: TRBV10-3; cdr3_aa: CAISYEGTAEAFF; cdr3_nt: TGTGCCATCAGCTATGAAGGGACAGCTGAAGCTTTCTTT
j_call: TRBJ1-6; clone_size: many; d_call: -; v_call: TRBV6-2/TRBV6-3; cdr3_aa: CAISGLKGSPLHF; cdr3_nt: TGTGCCATCTCAGGACTCAAAGGTTCACCCCTCCACTTT
j_call: TRBJ1-1; clone_size: -; d_call: -; v_call: TRBV20-1; cdr3_aa: CSASREGEGSAEAFF; cdr3_nt: TGCAGTGCTAGTAGGGAGGGAGAAGGTAGCGCTGAAGCTTTCTTT
j_call: TRBJ2-5; clone_size: many; d_call: -; v_call: TRBV20-1; cdr3_aa: CSARDESGETQYF; cdr3_nt: TGCAGTGCTAGAGATGAATCAGGGGAGACCCAGTACTTC
j_call: TRBJ2-7; clone_size: many; d_call: -; v_call: TRBV7-8; cdr3_aa: CASSPRPDAYEQYF; cdr3_nt: TGTGCCAGCAGCCCGCGGCCAGACGCCTACGAGCAGTACTTC
j_call: TRBJ2-4; clone_size: many; d_call: TRBD2; v_call: TRBV7-8; cdr3_aa: CASSSGGAKNIQYF; cdr3_nt: TGTGCCAGCAGCTCGGGGGGGGCCAAAAACATTCAGTACTTC
j_call: TRBJ2-2; clone_size: many; d_call: -; v_call: TRBV11-3; cdr3_aa: CASSLRATAGELFF; cdr3_nt: TGTGCCAGCAGCTTGAGGGCGACGGCCGGGGAGCTGTTTTTT
j_call: TRBJ2-7; clone_size: many; d_call: TRBD1; v_call: TRBV27; cdr3_aa: CASSLFGTGGATTYEQYF; cdr3_nt: TGTGCCAGCAGTTTATTCGGGACAGGGGGCGCGACCACCTACGAGCAGTACTTC
j_call: TRBJ1-3; clone_size: many; d_call: TRBD1; v_call: TRBV11-2; cdr3_aa: CASSPTQGAYGNTIYF; cdr3_nt: TGTGCCAGCAGTCCCACTCAGGGGGCTTATGGAAACACCATATATTTT
j_call: TRBJ1-1; clone_size: few; d_call: -; v_call: TRBV18; cdr3_aa: CASSPVKANTEAFF; cdr3_nt: TGTGCCAGCTCACCAGTCAAAGCCAACACTGAAGCTTTCTTT
j_call: TRBJ1-1; clone_size: many; d_call: -; v_call: TRBV11-2; cdr3_aa: CASSITVYTEAFF; cdr3_nt: TGTGCCAGCAGCATAACAGTTTACACTGAAGCTTTCTTT
j_call: TRBJ1-1; clone_size: many; d_call: -; v_call: TRBV10-3; cdr3_aa: CAISESGVRNTEAFF; cdr3_nt: TGTGCCATCAGTGAGTCAGGGGTTCGTAACACTGAAGCTTTCTTT
j_call: TRBJ1-1; clone_size: -; d_call: -; v_call: TRBV7-2; cdr3_aa: CASSTEGGGNTEAFF; cdr3_nt: TGTGCCAGCAGCACAGAAGGGGGGGGGAACACTGAAGCTTTCTTT
j_call: TRBJ1-2; clone_size: many; d_call: TRBD1; v_call: TRBV19; cdr3_aa: CASSQGALYGYTF; cdr3_nt: TGTGCCAGTAGTCAGGGGGCCCTCTATGGCTACACCTTC
j_call: TRBJ1-3; clone_size: many; d_call: -; v_call: TRBV24-1; cdr3_aa: CATSASGGNTIYF; cdr3_nt: TGTGCCACCAGTGCAAGTGGAGGAAACACCATATATTTT
j_call: TRBJ2-7; clone_size: many; d_call: -; v_call: TRBV19; cdr3_aa: CASSIRGDYSYEQYF; cdr3_nt: TGTGCCAGTAGTATAAGAGGTGACTACTCCTACGAGCAGTACTTC
j_call: TRBJ1-1; clone_size: many; d_call: TRBD1; v_call: TRBV29-1; cdr3_aa: CSVGGGGEAFF; cdr3_nt: TGCAGCGTTGGAGGGGGCGGTGAAGCTTTCTTT
j_call: TRBJ2-7; clone_size: many; d_call: -; v_call: TRBV12-3/TRBV12-4; cdr3_aa: CASSSQSRVAKFYEQYF; cdr3_nt: TGTGCCAGCAGTTCCCAATCGCGGGTAGCTAAGTTCTACGAGCAGTACTTC
j_call: TRBJ1-5; clone_size: -; d_call: -; v_call: TRBV6-5; cdr3_aa: CASSYYRGNQPQHF; cdr3_nt: TGTGCCAGCAGTTACTATCGAGGCAATCAGCCCCAGCATTTT
j_call: TRBJ2-7; clone_size: many; d_call: -; v_call: TRBV6-2/TRBV6-3; cdr3_aa: CASSYPRARYEQYF; cdr3_nt: TGTGCCAGCAGTTACCCCAGGGCCCGCTACGAGCAGTACTTC
j_call: TRBJ1-6; clone_size: -; d_call: TRBD1; v_call: TRBV4-2; cdr3_aa: CASSQAGQGGYNNSPLHF; cdr3_nt: TGTGCCAGCAGCCAGGCAGGCCAGGGGGGCTATAATAATTCACCCCTCCACTTT
j_call: TRBJ2-4; clone_size: many; d_call: -; v_call: TRBV6-1; cdr3_aa: CASSTIGGNIQYF; cdr3_nt: TGTGCCAGCAGTACCATCGGAGGGAACATTCAGTACTTC
j_call: TRBJ1-1; clone_size: many; d_call: TRBD1; v_call: TRBV12-3/TRBV12-4; cdr3_aa: CASSGIDRGSTEAFF; cdr3_nt: TGTGCCAGCAGTGGAATAGACAGGGGGTCCACTGAAGCTTTCTTT
j_call: TRBJ1-3; clone_size: few; d_call: -; v_call: TRBV20-1; cdr3_aa: CSAAAGSAYFSGNTIYF; cdr3_nt: TGCAGTGCTGCCGCGGGCTCTGCGTACTTCTCTGGAAACACCATATATTTT
j_call: TRBJ2-7; clone_size: -; d_call: TRBD1; v_call: TRBV6-1; cdr3_aa: CASRRDRVGSNEQYF; cdr3_nt: TGTGCCAGCAGAAGAGACAGGGTGGGGAGTAACGAGCAGTACTTC
j_call: TRBJ1-5; clone_size: many; d_call: TRBD1; v_call: TRBV19; cdr3_aa: CASSGQGRGNQPQHF; cdr3_nt: TGTGCCAGTAGTGGACAGGGAAGGGGCAATCAGCCCCAGCATTTT
j_call: TRBJ2-2; clone_size: many; d_call: -; v_call: TRBV7-2; cdr3_aa: CASSLGPFTGELFF; cdr3_nt: TGTGCCAGCAGCTTGGGGCCCTTCACCGGGGAGCTGTTTTTT
j_call: TRBJ1-1; clone_size: many; d_call: TRBD1; v_call: TRBV6-1; cdr3_aa: CASNRGQGAKNTEAFF; cdr3_nt: TGTGCCAGCAACAGGGGACAGGGAGCTAAGAACACTGAAGCTTTCTTT
j_call: TRBJ1-1; clone_size: many; d_call: -; v_call: TRBV7-2; cdr3_aa: CASSLDPWATEAFF; cdr3_nt: TGTGCCAGCAGCTTGGACCCCTGGGCTACTGAAGCTTTCTTT
j_call: TRBJ2-1; clone_size: -; d_call: TRBD1; v_call: TRBV20-1; cdr3_aa: CSASRDRRDEQFF; cdr3_nt: TGCAGTGCTAGCCGGGACAGGAGGGATGAGCAGTTCTTC
j_call: TRBJ2-5; clone_size: once; d_call: -; v_call: TRBV20-1; cdr3_aa: CSARDAGETQYF; cdr3_nt: TGCAGTGCTAGAGATGCGGGAGAGACCCAGTACTTC
j_call: TRBJ2-7; clone_size: many; d_call: -; v_call: TRBV29-1; cdr3_aa: CSVAAPEQYF; cdr3_nt: TGCAGCGTTGCCGCACCCGAGCAGTACTTC
j_call: TRBJ2-7; clone_size: many; d_call: TRBD2; v_call: TRBV7-2; cdr3_aa: CASGEGRGPSYEQYF; cdr3_nt: TGTGCCAGCGGGGAGGGTCGGGGCCCCTCCTACGAGCAGTACTTC
j_call: TRBJ2-6; clone_size: few; d_call: -; v_call: TRBV11-2; cdr3_aa: CASRTDWSSGANVLTF; cdr3_nt: TGTGCCAGCAGGACAGACTGGAGCTCTGGGGCCAACGTCCTGACTTTC
j_call: TRBJ2-2; clone_size: few; d_call: -; v_call: TRBV11-3; cdr3_aa: CASSHHTVGAGELSF; cdr3_nt: TGTGCCAGCAGCCACCACACCGTCGGGGCCGGGGAGCTGTCTTTT
j_call: TRBJ1-2; clone_size: many; d_call: TRBD1; v_call: TRBV11-3; cdr3_aa: CASSFGDSIYGYTF; cdr3_nt: TGTGCCAGCAGCTTCGGGGACAGCATCTATGGCTACACCTTC
j_call: TRBJ2-5; clone_size: -; d_call: -; v_call: TRBV11-2; cdr3_aa: CASSPDILGMGVATQYF; cdr3_nt: TGTGCCAGCAGCCCCGATATCCTAGGGATGGGGGTGGCGACCCAGTACTTC
j_call: TRBJ1-5; clone_size: -; d_call: -; v_call: TRBV6-2/TRBV6-3; cdr3_aa: CASSYSFGGNQPQHF; cdr3_nt: TGTGCCAGCAGTTACTCCTTCGGGGGGAATCAGCCCCAGCATTTT
j_call: TRBJ1-1; clone_size: many; d_call: -; v_call: TRBV20-1; cdr3_aa: CSARGGQGNTEAFF; cdr3_nt: TGCAGTGCTAGAGGGGGTCAGGGGAACACTGAAGCTTTCTTT